This TCR beta chain was sequenced in a study of tumor-infiltrating lymphocytes in primary liver carcinoma. Reverse transcription of 500 to 650 ng total RNA with a constant-region primer produced TCR beta cDNA. Slightly modified ARM-PCR, run as three nested multiplex PCR rounds, produced the TCR beta libraries. PCR rounds one and two used TRBV1-TRBV30 forward primers with a C-beta reverse primer for 10 cycles each. TCRdb itself ran the multiplex PCR reads through MiXCR, one entry per CDR3 protein. The table shows approximately 190,000 distinct CDR3 sequences, with 70% to 90% occurring only once. Points from the study as a whole: A significantly higher top-250-clone fraction was recorded for tumors than for blood (p = 0.039). There were only about 7.5-25% of top clones found in all five tumor regions.

Without any cell sorting, roughly 18-34 mg of bulk tissue yielded co-extracted RNA and DNA. The patients, who had chronic HBV infection, were treatment-naive (untreated). On this clonotype: Antigen specificity is unknown. The junction differs from germline at one of its ends, possibly a read error.

Germline assignment: CDR1 MDHEN and CDR2 SYDVKM. CDR3 size: 12 residues. This TCR derives from a man aged 40-49 years with primary liver carcinoma and hepatitis B virus infection. This rearrangement joins TRBV28 to TRBJ2-3; D remains unclear. Input material: tumor tissue from primary liver carcinoma. The DNA of the CDR3 is TGTGCCAGCACTTCCAACACAGATACGCACTATTTT. Its translation: CASTSNTDTHYF.